Listed here is a single T cell receptor beta chain. The data were obtained in a study of synovial regulatory T cells in juvenile arthritis. The CDR3 has 11 amino acids. There is no recorded DNA. Germline V gene data show CDR1 as DFQATT and CDR2 as SNEGSKA (reference sequence). Assay: immunoSEQ multiplex PCR; the TCRdb copy retains only in-frame clones and omits some. The table lists several thousand clones, with roughly 1.5% in the top ten. Material: Treg cells from blood. The subset was: remaining (HLA-DR-negative) circulating blood Treg cells. The chain joins TRBV20-1 to TRBJ2-7; TCRdb selects TRBD1, and the lack of DNA leaves this call unchecked. The receptor's source is a donor aged 2-30 years with juvenile idiopathic arthritis. CDR3 sequence: CTLGTTYEQYF.